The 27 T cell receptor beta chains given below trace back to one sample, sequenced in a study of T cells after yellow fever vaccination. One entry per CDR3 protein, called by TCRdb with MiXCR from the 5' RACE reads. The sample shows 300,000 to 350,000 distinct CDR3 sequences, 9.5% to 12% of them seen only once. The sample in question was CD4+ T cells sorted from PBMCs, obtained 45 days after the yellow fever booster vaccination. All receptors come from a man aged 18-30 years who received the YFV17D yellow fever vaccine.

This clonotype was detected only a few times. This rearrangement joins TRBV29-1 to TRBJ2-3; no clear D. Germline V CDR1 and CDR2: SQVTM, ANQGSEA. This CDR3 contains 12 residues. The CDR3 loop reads CTTTVSTDTQYF. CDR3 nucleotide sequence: TGCACCACTACAGTTAGCACAGATACGCAGTATTTT.

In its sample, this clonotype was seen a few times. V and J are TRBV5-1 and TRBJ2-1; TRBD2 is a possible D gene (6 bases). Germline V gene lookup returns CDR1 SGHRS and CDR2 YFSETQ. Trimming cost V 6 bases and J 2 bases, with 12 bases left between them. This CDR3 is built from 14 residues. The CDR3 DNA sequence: TGCGCCAGCACCGGTCCGGGGGCCTACAATGAGCAGTTCTTC. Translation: CASTGPGAYNEQFF.

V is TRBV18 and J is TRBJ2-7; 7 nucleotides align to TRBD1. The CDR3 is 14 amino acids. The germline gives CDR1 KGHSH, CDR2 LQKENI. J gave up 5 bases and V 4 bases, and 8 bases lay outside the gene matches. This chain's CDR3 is CASSRRQGVDEQYV. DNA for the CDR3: TGTGCCAGCTCACGCCGACAGGGAGTCGACGAGCAGTACGTC.

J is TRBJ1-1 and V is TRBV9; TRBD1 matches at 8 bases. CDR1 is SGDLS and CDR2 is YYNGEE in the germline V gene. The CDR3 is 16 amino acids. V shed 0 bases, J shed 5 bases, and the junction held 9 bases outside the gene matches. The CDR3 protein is CASSVDQGARWTEAFF. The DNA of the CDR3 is TGTGCCAGCAGCGTAGATCAGGGGGCGAGGTGGACTGAAGCTTTCTTT.

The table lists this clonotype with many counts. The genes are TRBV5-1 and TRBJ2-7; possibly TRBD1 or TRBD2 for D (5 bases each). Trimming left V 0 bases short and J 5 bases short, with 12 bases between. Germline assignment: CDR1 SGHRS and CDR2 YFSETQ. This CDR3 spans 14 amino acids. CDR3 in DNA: TGCGCCAGCAGCTTGGGCTATGGGGGAAACGAGCAGTACTTC. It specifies CASSLGYGGNEQYF.

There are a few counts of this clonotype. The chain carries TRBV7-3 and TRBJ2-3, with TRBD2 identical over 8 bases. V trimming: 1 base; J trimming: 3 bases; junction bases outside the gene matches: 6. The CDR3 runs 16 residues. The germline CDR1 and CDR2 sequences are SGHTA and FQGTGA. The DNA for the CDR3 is TGTGCCAGCAGCTTAATGTCGGGGGGGCTTACAGATACGCAGTATTTT. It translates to CASSLMSGGLTDTQYF.

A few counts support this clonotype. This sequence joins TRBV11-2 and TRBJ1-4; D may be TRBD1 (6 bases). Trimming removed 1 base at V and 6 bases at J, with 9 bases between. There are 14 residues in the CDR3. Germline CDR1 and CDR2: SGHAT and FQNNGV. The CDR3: CASSLVGADEKLFF. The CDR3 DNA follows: TGTGCCAGCAGCTTAGTGGGGGCAGATGAAAAACTGTTTTTT.

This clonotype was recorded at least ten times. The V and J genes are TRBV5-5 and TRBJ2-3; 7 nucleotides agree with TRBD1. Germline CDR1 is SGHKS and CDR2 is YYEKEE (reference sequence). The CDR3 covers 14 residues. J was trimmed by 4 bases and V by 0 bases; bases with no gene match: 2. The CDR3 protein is CASSLETGPDTQYF. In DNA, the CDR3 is TGTGCCAGCAGCTTGGAGACAGGGCCAGATACGCAGTATTTT.

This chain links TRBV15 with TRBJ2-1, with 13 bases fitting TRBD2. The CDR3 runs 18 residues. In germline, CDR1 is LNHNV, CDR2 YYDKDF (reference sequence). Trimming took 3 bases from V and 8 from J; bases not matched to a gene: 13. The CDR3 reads CATSSASRTSGGLDEQFF. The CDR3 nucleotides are TGTGCCACCAGCAGCGCCTCGAGGACTAGCGGGGGACTGGATGAGCAGTTCTTC.

The CDR3 DNA reads as TGTGCCATCAGTGAGTGGATGGGACTAGCGGGGGGCCATGAGCAGTTCTTC. Its protein is CAISEWMGLAGGHEQFF. The chain couples TRBV10-3 to TRBJ2-1; 15 bases are a match to TRBD2. The trim removed 1 base at V and 8 bases at J, leaving 6 bases unmatched. The V gene's germline CDR1 is ENHRY and CDR2 SYGVKD. This CDR3 has 17 amino acids.

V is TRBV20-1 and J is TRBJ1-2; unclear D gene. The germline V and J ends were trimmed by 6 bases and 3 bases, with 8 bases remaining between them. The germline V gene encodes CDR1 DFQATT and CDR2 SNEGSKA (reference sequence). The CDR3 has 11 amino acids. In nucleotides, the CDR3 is TGCAGTGCCCCGGAGTACTATGGCTACACCTTC. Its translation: CSAPEYYGYTF.

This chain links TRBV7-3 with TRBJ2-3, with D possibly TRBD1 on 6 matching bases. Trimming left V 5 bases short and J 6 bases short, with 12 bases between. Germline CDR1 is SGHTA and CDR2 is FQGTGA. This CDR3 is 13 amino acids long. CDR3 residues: CASSQGHRDTQYF. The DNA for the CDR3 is TGTGCCAGCAGCCAGGGACACCGTGATACGCAGTATTTT.

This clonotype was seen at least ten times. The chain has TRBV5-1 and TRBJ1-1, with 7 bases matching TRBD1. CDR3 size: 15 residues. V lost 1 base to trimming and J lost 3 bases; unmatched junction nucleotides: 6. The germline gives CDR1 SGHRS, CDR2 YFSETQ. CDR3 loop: CASSLTGAIHTEAFF. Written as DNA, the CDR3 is TGCGCCAGCAGCTTGACAGGGGCTATTCACACTGAAGCTTTCTTT.

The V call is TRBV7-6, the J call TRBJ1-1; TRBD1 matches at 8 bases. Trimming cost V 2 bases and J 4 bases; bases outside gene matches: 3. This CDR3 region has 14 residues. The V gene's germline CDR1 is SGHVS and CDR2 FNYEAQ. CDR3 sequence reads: CASSLQGAFTEAFF. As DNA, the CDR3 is TGTGCCAGCAGCTTACAGGGGGCGTTCACTGAAGCTTTCTTT.

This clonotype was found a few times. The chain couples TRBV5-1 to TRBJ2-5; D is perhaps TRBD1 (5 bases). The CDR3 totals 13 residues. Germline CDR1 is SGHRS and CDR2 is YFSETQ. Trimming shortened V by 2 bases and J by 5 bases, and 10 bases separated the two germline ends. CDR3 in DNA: TGCGCCAGCAGCTTACTTCCAGGGGAGACCCAGTACTTC. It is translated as CASSLLPGETQYF.

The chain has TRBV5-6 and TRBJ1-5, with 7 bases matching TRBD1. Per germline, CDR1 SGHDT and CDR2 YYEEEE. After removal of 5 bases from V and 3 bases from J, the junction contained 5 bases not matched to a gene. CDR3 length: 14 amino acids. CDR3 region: CASSLQGLNQPQHF. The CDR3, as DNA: TGTGCCAGCAGTTTACAGGGGCTCAATCAGCCCCAGCATTTT.

The CDR3 here is CASSLGSDEAFF. The CDR3 DNA sequence: TGTGCCAGCAGTTTAGGGTCAGATGAAGCTTTCTTT. The chain has TRBV28 and TRBJ1-1; D remains unclear. Trimming stripped 2 bases from V and 7 bases from J, with 8 bases between. The CDR3 is 12 amino acids. CDR1 is MDHEN and CDR2 is SYDVKM in the germline V gene.

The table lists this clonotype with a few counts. CDR3 amino acids: CASSPGPHYEQYV. In nucleotides, the CDR3 is TGTGCCAGCAGCCCAGGTCCCCACTACGAGCAGTACGTC. V and J are TRBV7-2 and TRBJ2-7; D uncertain. Trimming cost V 5 bases and J 3 bases, with 11 bases left between them. Germline CDR1 reads SGHTA; CDR2 reads FQGNSA. CDR3 size: 13 residues.

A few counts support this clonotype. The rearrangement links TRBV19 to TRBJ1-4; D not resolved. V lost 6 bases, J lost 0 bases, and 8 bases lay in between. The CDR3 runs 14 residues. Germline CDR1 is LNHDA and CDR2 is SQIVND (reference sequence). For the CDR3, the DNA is TGTGCCAGTAGGACCGACGCAACTAATGAAAAACTGTTTTTT. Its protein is CASRTDATNEKLFF.

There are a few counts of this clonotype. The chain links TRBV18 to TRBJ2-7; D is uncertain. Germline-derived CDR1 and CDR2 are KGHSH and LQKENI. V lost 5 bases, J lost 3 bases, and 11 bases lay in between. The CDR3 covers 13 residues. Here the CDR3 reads CASSWKEFYEQYV. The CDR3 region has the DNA TGTGCCAGCTCATGGAAGGAGTTCTACGAGCAGTACGTC.

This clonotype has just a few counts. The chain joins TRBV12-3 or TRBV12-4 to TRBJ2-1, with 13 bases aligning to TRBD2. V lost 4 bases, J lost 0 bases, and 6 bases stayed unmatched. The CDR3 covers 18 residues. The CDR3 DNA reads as TGTGCCAGCAGTTGGACTAGCGGGGGTTTTAGCTCCTACAATGAGCAGTTCTTC. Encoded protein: CASSWTSGGFSSYNEQFF.

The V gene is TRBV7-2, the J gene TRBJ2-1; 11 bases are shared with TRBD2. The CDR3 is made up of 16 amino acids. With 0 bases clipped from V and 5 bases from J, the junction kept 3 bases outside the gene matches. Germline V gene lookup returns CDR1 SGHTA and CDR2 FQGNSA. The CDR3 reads CASSLAGTSGNNEQFF. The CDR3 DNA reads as TGTGCCAGCAGCTTAGCAGGGACTAGCGGCAACAATGAGCAGTTCTTC. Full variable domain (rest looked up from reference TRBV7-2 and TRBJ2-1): GAGVSQSPSNKVTEKGKDVELRCDPISGHTALYWYRQSLGQGLEFLIYFQGNSAPDKSGLPSDRFSAERTGGSVSTLTIQRTQQEDSAVYLCASSLAGTSGNNEQFFGPGTRLTVL.

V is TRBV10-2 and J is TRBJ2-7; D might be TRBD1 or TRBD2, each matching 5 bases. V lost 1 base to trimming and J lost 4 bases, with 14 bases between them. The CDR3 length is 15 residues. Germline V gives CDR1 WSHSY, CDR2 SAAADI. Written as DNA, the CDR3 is TGCGCCAGCAGTGAGTATGGGGACCGGGCTTACGAGCAGTACGTC. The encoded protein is CASSEYGDRAYEQYV.

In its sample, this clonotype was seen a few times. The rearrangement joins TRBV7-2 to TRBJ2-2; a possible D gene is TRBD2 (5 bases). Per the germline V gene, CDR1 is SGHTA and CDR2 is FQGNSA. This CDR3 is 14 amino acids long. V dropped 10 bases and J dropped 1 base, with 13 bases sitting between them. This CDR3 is CATRPGMNTGELFF. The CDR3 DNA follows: TGTGCCACCCGTCCGGGGATGAACACCGGGGAGCTGTTTTTT. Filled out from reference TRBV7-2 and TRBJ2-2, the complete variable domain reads GAGVSQSPSNKVTEKGKDVELRCDPISGHTALYWYRQSLGQGLEFLIYFQGNSAPDKSGLPSDRFSAERTGGSVSTLTIQRTQQEDSAVYLCATRPGMNTGELFFGEGSRLTVL.

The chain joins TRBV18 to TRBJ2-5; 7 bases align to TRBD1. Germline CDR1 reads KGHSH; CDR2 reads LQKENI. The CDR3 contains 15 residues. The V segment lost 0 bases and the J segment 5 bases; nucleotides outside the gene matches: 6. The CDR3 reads CASSPPTGPRETQYF. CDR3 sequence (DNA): TGTGCCAGCTCACCACCGACAGGGCCAAGGGAGACCCAGTACTTC.

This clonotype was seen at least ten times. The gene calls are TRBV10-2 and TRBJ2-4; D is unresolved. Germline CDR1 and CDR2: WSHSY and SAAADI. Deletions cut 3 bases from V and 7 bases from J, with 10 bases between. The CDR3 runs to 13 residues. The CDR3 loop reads CASSEHSLNIQYF. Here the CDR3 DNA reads TGCGCCAGCAGTGAACACTCGCTGAACATTCAGTACTTC.

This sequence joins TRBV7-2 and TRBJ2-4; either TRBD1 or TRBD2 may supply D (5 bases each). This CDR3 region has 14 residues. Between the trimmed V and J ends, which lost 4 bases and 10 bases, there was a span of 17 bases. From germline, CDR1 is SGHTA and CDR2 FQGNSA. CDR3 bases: TGTGCCAGCAGCTCTCGGGACGGCTTGGGGATTCAGTACTTC. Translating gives CASSSRDGLGIQYF.